This TCR beta chain was sequenced in a study of T cell clonality in common variable immunodeficiency. The trim removed 4 bases at V and 5 bases at J, leaving 6 bases unmatched. Germline V lookup: CDR1 SGHDN, CDR2 FVKESK. This CDR3 has 15 residues. This clone was seen ten or more times. The CDR3 goes on 3 residues after the read ends, and that part is filled in from the germline J gene. Measured with immunoSEQ multiplex PCR; TCRdb has only the in-frame clones, and not every one. This sample has about 64,000 clones, each found more than once. The source of this sequence is a person between 18 and 70 years old in good health. The rearrangement joins TRBV14 to TRBJ2-7, with 12 bases that match TRBD2. Sequencing was done on a sample of peripheral blood mononuclear cells. The DNA read from the CDR3 is TGTGCCAGCAGCCCTTGGACTAGCGGGATCAACGAG. Amino acids: CASSPWTSGINE. The whole CDR3 region reads CASSPWTSGINEQYF. The whole variable domain, filled in from reference TRBV14 and TRBJ2-7, reads EAGVTQFPSHSVIEKGQTVTLRCDPISGHDNLYWYRRVMGKEIKFLLHFVKESKQDESGMPNNRFLAERTGGTYSTLKVQPAELEDSGVYFCASSPWTSGINEQYFGPGTRLTVT.